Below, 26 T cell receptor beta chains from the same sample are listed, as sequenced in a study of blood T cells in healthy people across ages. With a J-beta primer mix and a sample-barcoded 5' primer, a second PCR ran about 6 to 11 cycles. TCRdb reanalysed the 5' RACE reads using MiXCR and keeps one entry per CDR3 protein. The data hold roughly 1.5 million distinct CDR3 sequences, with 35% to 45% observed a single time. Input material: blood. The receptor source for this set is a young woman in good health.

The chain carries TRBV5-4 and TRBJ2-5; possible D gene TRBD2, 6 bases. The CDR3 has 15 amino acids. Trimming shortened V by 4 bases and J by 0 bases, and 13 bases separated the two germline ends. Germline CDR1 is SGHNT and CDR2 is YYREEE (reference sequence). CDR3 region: CASSPWAGNQETQYF. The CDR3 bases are TGTGCCAGCAGCCCGTGGGCGGGGAACCAAGAGACCCAGTACTTC.

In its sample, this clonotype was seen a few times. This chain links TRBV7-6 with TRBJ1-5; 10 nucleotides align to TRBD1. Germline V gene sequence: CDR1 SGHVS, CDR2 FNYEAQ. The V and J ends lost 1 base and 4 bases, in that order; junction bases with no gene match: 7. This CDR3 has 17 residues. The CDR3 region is CASSLVGDRGGNQPQHF. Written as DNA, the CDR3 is TGTGCCAGCAGCTTAGTCGGGGACAGGGGCGGGAATCAGCCCCAGCATTTT.

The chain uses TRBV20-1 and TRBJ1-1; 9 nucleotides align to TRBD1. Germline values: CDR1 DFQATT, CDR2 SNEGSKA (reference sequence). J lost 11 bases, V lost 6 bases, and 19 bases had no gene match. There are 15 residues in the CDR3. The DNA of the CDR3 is TGCAGTGCCCGACAACCCGGACAGGGGCCCGCGGGGGCTTTCTTT. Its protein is CSARQPGQGPAGAFF.

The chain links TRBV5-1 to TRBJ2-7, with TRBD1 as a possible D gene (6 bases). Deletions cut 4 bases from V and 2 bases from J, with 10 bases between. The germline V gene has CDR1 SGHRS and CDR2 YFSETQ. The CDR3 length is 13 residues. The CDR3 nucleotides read TGCGCCAGCAGCCGGGACACAGCCTACGAGCAGTACTTC. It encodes CASSRDTAYEQYF.

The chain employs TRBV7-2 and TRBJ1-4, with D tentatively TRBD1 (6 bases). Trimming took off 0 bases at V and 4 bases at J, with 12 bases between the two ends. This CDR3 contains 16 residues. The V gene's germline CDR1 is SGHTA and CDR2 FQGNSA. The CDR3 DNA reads TGTGCCAGCAGCTTAGCGGGGACAAGGGTTAATGAAAAACTGTTTTTT. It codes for CASSLAGTRVNEKLFF.

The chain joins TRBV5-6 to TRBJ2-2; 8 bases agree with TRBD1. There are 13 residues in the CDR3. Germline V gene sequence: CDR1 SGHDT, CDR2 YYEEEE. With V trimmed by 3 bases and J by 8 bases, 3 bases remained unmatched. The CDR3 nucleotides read TGTGCCAGCAGCTGGGGGACAGGAGGGGAGCTGTTTTTT. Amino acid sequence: CASSWGTGGELFF.

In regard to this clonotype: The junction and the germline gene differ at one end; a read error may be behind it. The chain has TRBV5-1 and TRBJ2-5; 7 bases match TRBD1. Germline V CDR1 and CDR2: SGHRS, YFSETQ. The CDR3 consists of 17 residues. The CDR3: CASSLAPTGTAKETKYF. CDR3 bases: TGCGCCAGCAGCTTGGCCCCAACCGGGACAGCCAAAGAGACCAAGTACTTC.

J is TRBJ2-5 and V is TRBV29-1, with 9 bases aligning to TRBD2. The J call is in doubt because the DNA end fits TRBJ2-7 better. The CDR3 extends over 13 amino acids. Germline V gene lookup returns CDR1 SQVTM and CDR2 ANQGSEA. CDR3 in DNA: TGCAGCGTTGGGACTAGCGAGAACTACGAGCAGTACTTC. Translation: CSVGTSENYEQYF.

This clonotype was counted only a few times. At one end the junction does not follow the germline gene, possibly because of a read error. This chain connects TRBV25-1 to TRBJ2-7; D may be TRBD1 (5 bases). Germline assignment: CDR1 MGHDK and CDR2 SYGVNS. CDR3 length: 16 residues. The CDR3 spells CASSEFRPQGSYGQYF. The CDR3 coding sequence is TGTGCCAGCAGCGAATTTAGACCCCAGGGCTCCTACGGGCAGTACTTC.

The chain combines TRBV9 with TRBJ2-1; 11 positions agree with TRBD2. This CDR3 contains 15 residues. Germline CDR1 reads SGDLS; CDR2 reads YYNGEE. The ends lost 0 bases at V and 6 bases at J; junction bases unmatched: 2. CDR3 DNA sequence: TGTGCCAGCAGCGTAGGACTAGCGGGGCTCAATGAGCAGTTCTTC. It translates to CASSVGLAGLNEQFF.

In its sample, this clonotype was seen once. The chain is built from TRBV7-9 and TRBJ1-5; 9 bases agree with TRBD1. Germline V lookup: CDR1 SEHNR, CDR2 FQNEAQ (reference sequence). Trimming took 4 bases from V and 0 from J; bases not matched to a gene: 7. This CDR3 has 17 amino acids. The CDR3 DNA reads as TGTGCCAGCAGCTCACCGGGACAGGGTTTTAGCAATCAGCCCCAGCATTTT. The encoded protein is CASSSPGQGFSNQPQHF.

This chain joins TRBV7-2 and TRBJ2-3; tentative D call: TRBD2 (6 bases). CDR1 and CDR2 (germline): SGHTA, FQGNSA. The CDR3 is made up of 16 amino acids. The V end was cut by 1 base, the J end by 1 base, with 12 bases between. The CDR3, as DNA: TGTGCCAGCAGCTTAGGAGGGGCTAGCGGCACAGATACGCAGTATTTT. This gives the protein CASSLGGASGTDTQYF. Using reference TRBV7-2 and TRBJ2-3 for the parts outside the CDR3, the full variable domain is GAGVSQSPSNKVTEKGKDVELRCDPISGHTALYWYRQSLGQGLEFLIYFQGNSAPDKSGLPSDRFSAERTGGSVSTLTIQRTQQEDSAVYLCASSLGGASGTDTQYFGPGTRLTVL.

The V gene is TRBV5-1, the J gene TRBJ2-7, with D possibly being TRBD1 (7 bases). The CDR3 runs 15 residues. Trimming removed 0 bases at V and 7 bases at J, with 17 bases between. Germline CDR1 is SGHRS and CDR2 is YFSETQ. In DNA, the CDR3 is TGCGCCAGCAGCTTGGCAGGGGGGAGAAGGAATGAGCAGTACTTC. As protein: CASSLAGGRRNEQYF.

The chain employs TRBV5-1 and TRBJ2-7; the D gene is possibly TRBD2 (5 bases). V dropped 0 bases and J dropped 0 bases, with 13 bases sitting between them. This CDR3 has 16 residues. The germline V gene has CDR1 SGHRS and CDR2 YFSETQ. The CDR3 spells CASSLGGASASYEQYF. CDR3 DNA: TGCGCCAGCAGCTTGGGGGGAGCCAGTGCCTCCTACGAGCAGTACTTC.

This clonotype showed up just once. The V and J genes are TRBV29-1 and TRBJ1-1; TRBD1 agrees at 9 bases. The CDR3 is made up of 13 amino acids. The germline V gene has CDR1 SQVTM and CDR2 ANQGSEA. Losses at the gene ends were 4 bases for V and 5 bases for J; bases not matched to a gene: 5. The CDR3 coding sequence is TGCAGCGTTGCGGCACAGGGGGCGACTGAAGCTTTCTTT. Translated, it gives CSVAAQGATEAFF.

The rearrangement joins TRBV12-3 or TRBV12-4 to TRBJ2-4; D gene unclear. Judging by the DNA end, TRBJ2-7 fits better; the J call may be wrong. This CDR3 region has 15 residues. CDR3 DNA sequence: TGTGCCAGCAGTCGCCGGGCGGAGAGCTCCTACGAGCAGTACTTC. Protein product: CASSRRAESSYEQYF.

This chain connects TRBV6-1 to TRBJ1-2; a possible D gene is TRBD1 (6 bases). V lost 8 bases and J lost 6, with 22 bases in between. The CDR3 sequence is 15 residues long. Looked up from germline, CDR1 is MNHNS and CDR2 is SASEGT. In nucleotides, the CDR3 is TGTGCCAGCGGACTAAACTCGCGGACAGTCGATGGCTACACCTTC. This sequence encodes CASGLNSRTVDGYTF.

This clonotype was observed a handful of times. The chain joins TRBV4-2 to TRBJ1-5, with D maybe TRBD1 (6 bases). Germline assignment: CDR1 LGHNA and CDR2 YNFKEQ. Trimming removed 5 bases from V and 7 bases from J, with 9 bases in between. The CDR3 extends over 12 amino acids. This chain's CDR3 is CASSRGEQPQHF. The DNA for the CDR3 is TGTGCCAGCAGCAGGGGGGAACAGCCCCAGCATTTT.

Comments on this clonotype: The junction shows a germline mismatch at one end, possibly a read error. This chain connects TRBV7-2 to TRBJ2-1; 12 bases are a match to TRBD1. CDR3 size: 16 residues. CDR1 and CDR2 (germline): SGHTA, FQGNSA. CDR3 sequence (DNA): TGTGCCAGCAGCATAGGAGGGACAGGGGGCTACAATGAGCGGTTCTTC. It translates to CASSIGGTGGYNERFF.

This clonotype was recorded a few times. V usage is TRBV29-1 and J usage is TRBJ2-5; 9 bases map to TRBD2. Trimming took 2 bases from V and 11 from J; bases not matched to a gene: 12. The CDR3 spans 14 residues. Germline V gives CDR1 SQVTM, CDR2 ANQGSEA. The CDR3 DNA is TGCAGCGTTGAACGGGGACTAGCTCCCAATGAGCAGTACTTC. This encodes CSVERGLAPNEQYF.

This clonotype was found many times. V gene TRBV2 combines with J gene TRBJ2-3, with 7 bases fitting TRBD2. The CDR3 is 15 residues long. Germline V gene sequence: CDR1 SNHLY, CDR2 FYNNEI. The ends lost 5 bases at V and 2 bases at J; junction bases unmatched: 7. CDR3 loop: CASSPPTSPTDTQYF. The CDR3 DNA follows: TGTGCCAGCAGTCCGCCGACTAGCCCCACAGATACGCAGTATTTT.

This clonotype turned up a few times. CDR3: CASSVRLAGLFNEQFF. CDR3 DNA sequence: TGTGCCAGCAGCGTACGACTAGCGGGGCTTTTTAATGAGCAGTTCTTC. The J gene is TRBJ2-1, the V gene TRBV9; 11 nucleotides agree with TRBD2. Per germline, CDR1 SGDLS and CDR2 YYNGEE. V shed 1 base and J 7 bases; nucleotides not matched to a gene: 7. This CDR3 contains 16 residues.

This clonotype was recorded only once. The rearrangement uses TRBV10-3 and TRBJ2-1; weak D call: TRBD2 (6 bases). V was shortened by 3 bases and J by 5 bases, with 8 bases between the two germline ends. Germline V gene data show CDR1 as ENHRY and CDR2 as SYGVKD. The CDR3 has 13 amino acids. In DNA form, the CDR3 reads TGTGCCATCAGTGACTCGGGAGACAATGAGCAGTTCTTC. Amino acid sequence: CAISDSGDNEQFF.

CDR3 bases: TGCGCCAGCAGCTTCGGGGGGCAGAGCACAGATACGCAGTATTTT. This gives the protein CASSFGGQSTDTQYF. The chain uses TRBV5-1 and TRBJ2-3; tentative D call: TRBD2 (7 bases). The CDR3 sequence is 15 residues long. V gave up 2 bases and J gave up 0 bases, with 10 bases separating them. CDR1 SGHRS and CDR2 YFSETQ come from the germline V gene. Using reference TRBV5-1 and TRBJ2-3 for the parts outside the CDR3, the full variable domain is KAGVTQTPRYLIKTRGQQVTLSCSPISGHRSVSWYQQTPGQGLQFLFEYFSETQRNKGNFPGRFSGRQFSNSRSEMNVSTLELGDSALYLCASSFGGQSTDTQYFGPGTRLTVL.

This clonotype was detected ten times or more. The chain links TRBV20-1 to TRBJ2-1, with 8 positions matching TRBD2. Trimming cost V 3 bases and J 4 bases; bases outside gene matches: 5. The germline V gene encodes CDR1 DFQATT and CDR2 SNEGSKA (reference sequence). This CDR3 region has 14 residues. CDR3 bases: TGCAGTGCTAGTCGACTAGCGCTTTACAATGAGCAGTTCTTC. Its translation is CSASRLALYNEQFF.

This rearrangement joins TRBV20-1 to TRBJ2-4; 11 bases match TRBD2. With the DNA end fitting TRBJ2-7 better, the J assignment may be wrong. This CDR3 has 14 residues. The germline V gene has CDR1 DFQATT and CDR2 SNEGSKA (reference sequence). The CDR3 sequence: CSAVPTSGVYEQYF. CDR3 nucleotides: TGCAGTGCCGTCCCGACTAGCGGGGTCTACGAGCAGTACTTC.